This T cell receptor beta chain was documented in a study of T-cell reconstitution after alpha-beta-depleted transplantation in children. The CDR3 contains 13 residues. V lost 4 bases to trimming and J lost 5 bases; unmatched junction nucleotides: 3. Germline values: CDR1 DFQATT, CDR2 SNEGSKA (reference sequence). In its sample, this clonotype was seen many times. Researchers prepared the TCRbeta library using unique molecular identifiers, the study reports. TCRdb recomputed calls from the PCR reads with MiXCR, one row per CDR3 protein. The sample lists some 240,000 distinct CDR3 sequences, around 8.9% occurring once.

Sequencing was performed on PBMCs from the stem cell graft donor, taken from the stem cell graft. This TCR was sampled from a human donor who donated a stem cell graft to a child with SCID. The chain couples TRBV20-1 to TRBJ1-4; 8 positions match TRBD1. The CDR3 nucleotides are TGCAGTGCTACAGGGGGCGGGAATGAAAAACTGTTTTTT. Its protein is CSATGGGNEKLFF.